Shown below are 9 T cell receptor beta chains from a single sample sequenced in a study of CD8 T cells in ankylosing spondylitis. Each CDR3 protein gets one entry after TCRdb re-called the 5' RACE reads with MiXCR. The data contain some 90,000 distinct CDR3 sequences, around 25% of them singletons. Source material: blood, either unsorted or a sorted T cell fraction (not recorded which). The receptors shown here come from a male donor with ankylosing spondylitis or in good health (not recorded which).

This clonotype has only a few counts. This rearrangement joins TRBV27 to TRBJ2-1; 8 nucleotides align to TRBD1. The CDR3 consists of 14 residues. V was clipped by 6 bases and J by 6 bases; unmatched bases: 7. From germline, CDR1 is MNHEY and CDR2 SMNVEV (reference sequence). As DNA, the CDR3 is TGTGCCAGCAGCGGGCAGGGGGCAATCAATGAGCAGTTCTTC. Translation: CASSGQGAINEQFF.

This clonotype has only a few counts. The genes are TRBV20-1 and TRBJ2-3, with 7 bases that match TRBD2. V was clipped by 0 bases and J by 6 bases; unmatched bases: 6. The germline V gene encodes CDR1 DFQATT and CDR2 SNEGSKA (reference sequence). This CDR3 contains 14 residues. CDR3 bases: TGCAGTGCTAGAGATGTGCGGGAGCTCGATACGCAGTATTTT. Amino acid sequence: CSARDVRELDTQYF.

The chain joins TRBV5-1 to TRBJ2-3; D not resolved. This CDR3 is 15 amino acids long. V lost 1 base to trimming and J lost 2 bases, with 11 bases between them. Germline-derived CDR1 and CDR2 are SGHRS and YFSETQ. Written as DNA, the CDR3 is TGCGCCAGCAGCTTGTTGGTCGGATCCACAGATACGCAGTATTTT. Translation: CASSLLVGSTDTQYF.

The chain is built from TRBV5-1 and TRBJ1-1; D is undetermined. Germline V CDR1 and CDR2: SGHRS, YFSETQ. Trimming shortened V by 1 base and J by 1 base, and 8 bases separated the two germline ends. The CDR3 length is 14 residues. The CDR3 DNA reads TGCGCCAGCAGCTTGCAGTGGGAGAACACTGAAGCTTTCTTT. Translation: CASSLQWENTEAFF.

This clonotype was counted many times. The V gene is TRBV9, the J gene TRBJ1-4; weak D call: TRBD1 (5 bases). Germline V CDR1 and CDR2: SGDLS, YYNGEE. Trimming stripped 0 bases from V and 8 bases from J, with 14 bases between. CDR3 length equals 15 residues. The CDR3 spells CASSVAPGGMEKLFF. The CDR3 DNA sequence: TGTGCCAGCAGCGTAGCTCCGGGGGGGATGGAAAAACTGTTTTTT.

This chain connects TRBV6-5 to TRBJ2-7; D is uncertain. This CDR3 is built from 12 residues. V lost 5 bases and J lost 3, with 8 bases in between. Germline-derived CDR1 and CDR2 are MNHEY and SVGAGI. CDR3 sequence reads: CASSRSGYEQYF. CDR3 bases: TGTGCCAGCAGTCGATCGGGCTACGAGCAGTACTTC.

There are a few counts of this clonotype. V and J are TRBV5-6 and TRBJ1-1, with unresolved D. The CDR3 length is 13 residues. Trimming pared 1 base from V and 2 bases from J, leaving 6 bases between. CDR1 and CDR2 (germline): SGHDT, YYEEEE. Written as DNA, the CDR3 is TGTGCCAGCAGCTTGACCAGTAACACTGAAGCTTTCTTT. It codes for CASSLTSNTEAFF.

The V and J genes are TRBV11-1 and TRBJ2-1, with 11 bases that match TRBD2. V lost 6 bases and J lost 5; bases outside the gene matches: 15. The CDR3 sequence is 18 residues long. From germline, CDR1 is SGHAT and CDR2 FQDESV (reference sequence). In nucleotides, the CDR3 is TGTGCCAGCAGGCCTCCTCCCTCTAGCGGGGGGAAAAACAATGAGCAGTTCTTC. It yields the protein CASRPPPSSGGKNNEQFF. Using reference TRBV11-1 and TRBJ2-1 for the parts outside the CDR3, the full variable domain is EAEVAQSPRYKITEKSQAVAFWCDPISGHATLYWYRQILGQGPELLVQFQDESVVDDSQLPKDRFSAERLKGVDSTLKIQPAELGDSAMYLCASRPPPSSGGKNNEQFFGPGTRLTVL.

This clonotype has a handful of counts. The chain has TRBV27 and TRBJ2-3; D is possibly TRBD1 (5 bases). The germline V and J ends were trimmed by 3 bases and 2 bases, with 15 bases remaining between them. This CDR3 is built from 16 residues. The germline gives CDR1 MNHEY, CDR2 SMNVEV (reference sequence). The CDR3 spells CASSFRAGHDTDTQYF. The CDR3 nucleotides read TGTGCCAGCAGTTTCCGGGCTGGACACGACACAGATACGCAGTATTTT.